By sample fraction, the clone carrying this TCR beta chain is medium-sized. The V end was cut by 3 bases, the J end by 9 bases, with 8 bases between. Germline V gives CDR1 MDHEN, CDR2 SYDVKM. This CDR3 comprises 12 residues. The PCR used 60 Vbeta and 13 Jbeta primers. The method was immunoSEQ multiplex PCR; TCRdb's version includes in-frame clones alone and lacks a portion of them. In the table there are about 43,000 clones, around 60% of which are singletons. The sample belongs to a study of cytomegalovirus exposure and HLA in healthy donors. The chain carries TRBV28 and TRBJ2-2; TRBD1 is a possible D gene (6 bases). The TCR was taken from a man in his sixties in good health and CMV-seropositive. Sequencing used PBMCs. CDR3 sequence: CASSLGHWELFF. The CDR3 DNA reads as TGTGCCAGCAGTTTGGGACACTGGGAGCTGTTTTTT.